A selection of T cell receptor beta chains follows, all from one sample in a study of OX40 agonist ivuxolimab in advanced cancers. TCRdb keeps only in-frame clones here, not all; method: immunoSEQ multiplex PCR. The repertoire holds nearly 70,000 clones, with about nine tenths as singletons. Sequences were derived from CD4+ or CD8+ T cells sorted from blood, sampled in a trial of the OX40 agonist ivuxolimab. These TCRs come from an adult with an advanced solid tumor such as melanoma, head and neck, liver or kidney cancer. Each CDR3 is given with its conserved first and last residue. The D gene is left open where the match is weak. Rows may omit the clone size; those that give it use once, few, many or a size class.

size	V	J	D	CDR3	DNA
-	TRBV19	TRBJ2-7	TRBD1	CASASRGQNSYEQYF	TGTGCCAGTGCTTCAAGGGGGCAAAACTCCTACGAGCAGTACTTC
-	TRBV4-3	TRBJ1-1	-	CASSQDAPDRAFF	TGCGCCAGCAGCCAAGATGCGCCAGATCGAGCTTTCTTT
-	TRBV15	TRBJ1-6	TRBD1	CATVGQGYPNSPLHF	TGTGCCACCGTGGGACAGGGATACCCGAATTCACCCCTCCACTTT
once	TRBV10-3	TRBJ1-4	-	CAISEVGGEKLFF	TGTGCCATCAGTGAGGTCGGGGGAGAAAAACTGTTTTTT
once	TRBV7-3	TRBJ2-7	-	CASSLGTASIQQYF	TGTGCCAGCAGCTTGGGGACCGCCAGTATCCAGCAGTACTTC
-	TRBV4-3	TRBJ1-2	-	CASSQDVGGNYGYTF	TGCGCCAGCAGCCAAGATGTTGGGGGTAACTATGGCTACACCTTC
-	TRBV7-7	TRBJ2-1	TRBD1	CASSLGDSLYNEQFF	TGTGCTAGCAGCTTAGGGGACAGCCTCTACAATGAGCAGTTCTTC
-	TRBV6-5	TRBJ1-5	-	CASTTGPNQPQHF	TGTGCCAGCACGACAGGCCCCAATCAGCCCCAGCATTTT
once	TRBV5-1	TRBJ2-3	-	CASSLVTETDTQYF	TGCGCCAGCAGCTTGGTGACAGAAACAGATACGCAGTATTTT
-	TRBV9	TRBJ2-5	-	CASSVAPGEVETQYF	TGTGCCAGCAGCGTAGCCCCAGGGGAGGTGGAGACCCAGTACTTC
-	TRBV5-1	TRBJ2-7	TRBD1	CASSYIGGQGFSYEQYF	TGCGCCAGCAGCTATATAGGGGGACAGGGGTTTTCCTACGAGCAGTACTTC
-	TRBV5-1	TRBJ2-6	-	CASSLGISGANVLTF	TGCGCCAGCAGCTTAGGCATCTCTGGGGCCAACGTCCTGACTTTC
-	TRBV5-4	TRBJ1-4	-	CASSSARGRGEKLFF	TGTGCCAGCAGCTCCGCTAGGGGAAGGGGAGAAAAACTGTTTTTT
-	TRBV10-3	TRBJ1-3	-	CAISEAQDGNTIYF	TGTGCCATCAGTGAGGCGCAGGATGGAAACACCATATATTTT
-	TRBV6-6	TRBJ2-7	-	CASSRTDVEQYF	TGTGCCAGCAGTCGGACGGATGTGGAGCAGTACTTC
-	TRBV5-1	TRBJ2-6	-	CASSLQVGPTGANVLTF	TGCGCCAGCAGCTTGCAAGTCGGGCCTACTGGGGCCAACGTCCTGACTTTC
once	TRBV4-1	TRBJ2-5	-	CASSQDGLLGGETQYF	TGCGCCAGCAGCCAAGATGGACTCCTGGGGGGAGAGACCCAGTACTTC
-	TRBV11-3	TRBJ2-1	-	CASSLGGSSYNEQFF	TGTGCCAGCAGCTTAGGTGGTTCCTCCTACAATGAGCAGTTCTTC
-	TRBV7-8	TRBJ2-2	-	CASSLILQGNTGELFF	TGTGCCAGCAGCTTAATCCTACAGGGGAACACCGGGGAGCTGTTTTTT
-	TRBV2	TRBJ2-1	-	CASSEAIGVGNEQFF	TGTGCCAGCAGTGAAGCAATAGGGGTGGGCAATGAGCAGTTCTTC
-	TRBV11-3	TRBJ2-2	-	CASSPGVSGELFF	TGTGCCAGCAGCCCCGGAGTTTCCGGGGAGCTGTTTTTT
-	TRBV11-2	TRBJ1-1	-	CASSLEGRVNTEAFF	TGTGCCAGCAGCTTAGAGGGGCGGGTGAACACTGAAGCTTTCTTT
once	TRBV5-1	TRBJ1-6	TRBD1	CASSPTGGHGSPLHF	TGCGCCAGCAGCCCGACAGGGGGTCATGGTTCACCCCTCCACTTT
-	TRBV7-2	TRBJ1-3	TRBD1	CASSLTGVRNTIYF	TGTGCCAGCAGCTTAACAGGGGTGAGAAACACCATATATTTT
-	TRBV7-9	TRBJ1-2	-	CASSSLQVSGYTF	TGTGCCAGCAGCTCTTTACAGGTTTCGGGCTACACCTTC
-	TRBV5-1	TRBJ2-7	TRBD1	CASSSTGPNEQYF	TGCGCCAGCAGCTCGACAGGGCCCAACGAGCAGTACTTC
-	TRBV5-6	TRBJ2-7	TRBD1	CASNNHFPTGESFSYEQYF	TGTGCCAGCAACAATCATTTCCCCACAGGGGAAAGTTTCTCCTACGAGCAGTACTTC
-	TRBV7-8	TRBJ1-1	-	CASGEAFF	TGTGCCTCTGGTGAAGCTTTCTTT
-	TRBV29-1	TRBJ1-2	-	CSASGGAFPGYTF	TGCAGCGCCTCGGGGGGCGCCTTTCCTGGCTACACCTTC
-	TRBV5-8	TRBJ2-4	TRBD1	CASNPWGQEVKNIQYF	TGTGCCAGCAACCCCTGGGGACAGGAAGTCAAAAACATTCAGTACTTC
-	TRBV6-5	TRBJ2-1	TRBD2	CASSLAGGRIEQFF	TGTGCCAGCAGTTTAGCGGGGGGGAGAATTGAGCAGTTCTTC
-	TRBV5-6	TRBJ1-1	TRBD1	CASSSTGLRTEAFF	TGTGCCAGCAGCTCGACAGGGTTGCGCACTGAAGCTTTCTTT
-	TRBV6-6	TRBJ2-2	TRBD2	CASSPGLARTGELFF	TGTGCCAGCAGCCCTGGACTAGCCCGCACCGGGGAGCTGTTTTTT
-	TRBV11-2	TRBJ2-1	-	CASSLNPFGRSYNEQFF	TGTGCCAGCAGCTTGAACCCTTTCGGCCGCTCCTACAATGAGCAGTTCTTC
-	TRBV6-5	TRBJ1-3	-	CASTPPSKHTIYF	TGTGCCAGCACCCCCCCTTCTAAGCACACCATATATTTT
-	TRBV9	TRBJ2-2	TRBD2	CASSAFSGGNTGELFF	TGTGCCAGCAGCGCCTTCAGCGGGGGGAACACCGGGGAGCTGTTTTTT
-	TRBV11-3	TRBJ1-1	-	CASSFDWNTEAFF	TGTGCCAGCAGCTTTGACTGGAACACTGAAGCTTTCTTT
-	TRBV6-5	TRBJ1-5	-	CASSSIDGNQPQHF	TGTGCCAGCAGTTCCATCGACGGCAATCAGCCCCAGCATTTT
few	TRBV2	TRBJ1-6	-	CASSVESGSPLHF	TGTGCCAGCAGTGTGGAGTCAGGTTCACCCCTCCACTTT
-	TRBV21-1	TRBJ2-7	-	CASRVDRKESYEQYF	TGTGCCAGCAGAGTAGACAGGAAGGAGAGCTACGAGCAGTACTTC
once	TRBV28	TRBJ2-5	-	CASSLRETQYF	TGTGCCAGCAGTTTAAGGGAGACCCAGTACTTC
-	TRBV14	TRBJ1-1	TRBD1	CASSLQGRAFF	TGTGCCAGCAGCCTACAGGGGCGGGCTTTCTTT
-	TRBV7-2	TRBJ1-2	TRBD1	CASSLRTGDFGGYTF	TGTGCCAGCAGCTTGCGGACAGGGGATTTTGGTGGCTACACCTTC
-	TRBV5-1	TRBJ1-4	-	CASSFGRGKEKLFF	TGCGCCAGCAGCTTCGGCAGGGGTAAAGAAAAACTGTTTTTT
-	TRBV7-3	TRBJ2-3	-	CASSSQGRASTDTQYF	TGTGCCAGCAGCTCCCAGGGAAGGGCCAGCACAGATACGCAGTATTTT
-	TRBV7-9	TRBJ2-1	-	CASSHRVYYNEQFF	TGTGCCAGCAGCCACAGGGTGTACTACAATGAGCAGTTCTTC
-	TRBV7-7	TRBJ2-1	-	CASSLDYHNEQFF	TGTGCCAGCAGCCTTGACTACCACAATGAGCAGTTCTTC
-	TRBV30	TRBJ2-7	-	CAWSLSQGTYEQYF	TGTGCCTGGAGTCTGTCACAGGGCACCTACGAGCAGTACTTC
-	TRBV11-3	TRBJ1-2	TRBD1	CASSAVRDRVEKGYGYTF	TGTGCCAGCAGCGCGGTCCGGGACAGGGTGGAAAAAGGCTATGGCTACACCTTC
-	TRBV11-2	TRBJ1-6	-	CASSFGPGGSPLHF	TGTGCCAGCAGCTTCGGTCCCGGAGGTTCACCCCTCCACTTT
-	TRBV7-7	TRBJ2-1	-	CASSPGTIYNEQFF	TGTGCCAGCAGCCCCGGGACCATTTACAATGAGCAGTTCTTC
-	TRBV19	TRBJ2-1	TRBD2	CASRKLAGGLNEQFF	TGTGCCAGTAGAAAATTAGCGGGGGGGTTGAATGAGCAGTTCTTC
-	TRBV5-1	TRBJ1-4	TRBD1	CASSWGDRATNEKLFF	TGCGCCAGCAGCTGGGGGGACAGGGCAACTAATGAAAAACTGTTTTTT
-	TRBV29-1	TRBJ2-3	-	CGGGSYTDTQYF	TGCGGTGGTGGGTCATACACAGATACGCAGTATTTT